This TCR beta chain was sequenced during a study of blood T cell repertoires in COVID-19. Looking at the study overall: Acute and convalescent COVID-19 samples came from the United States, Italy and Spain. Sample material is recorded as cDNA or gDNA derived from T cells, B-cell-depleted T cells, or PBMCs.

Germline V lookup: CDR1 MNHEY, CDR2 SMNVEV (reference sequence). This CDR3 has 14 amino acids. Trimming at V came to 4 bases and at J to 15 bases, leaving 15 bases not matched to a gene. Source study methods: Using reference gene primer amplification, nucleated cell counts were estimated. The repertoire was sequenced with immunoSEQ multiplex PCR; TCRdb's copy has only in-frame clones and lacks some. V, J and clone size reflect that table, while D and trimming were determined from the DNA. The table shows roughly 60,000 clones, with about nine tenths occurring only once. Sequencing used peripheral blood. This chain links TRBV27 with TRBJ2-1; 7 bases match TRBD1. This receptor was identified in an elderly woman with active COVID-19. CDR3: CASSSKPGQWGLFF. The CDR3 region has the DNA TGTGCCAGCAGTTCAAAACCGGGACAGTGGGGTTTGTTCTTC.